This T cell receptor beta chain was captured by sequencing in a study of CD8 T cells in Susac syndrome. Study-wide background: Among sequenced Susac syndrome patients, about six had active disease and roughly eight were in remission.

Study results and limitations: Clonal expansion was present among Susac CD8+ cells. This expansion reached its peak in TEMRA cells and in active patients. Around 16 Susac-specific public clones were found in total CD8+ repertoires and roughly 5 in CD8+ TEMRA repertoires.

Trimming removed 4 bases from V and 3 bases from J; junction bases left unmatched: 4. The length of the CDR3 is 14 residues. Germline V gene lookup returns CDR1 SGDLS and CDR2 YYNGEE. Only one count was recorded for this clonotype. Its antigen is undetermined. RNA amounts of 0.5 to 1 ug underwent reverse transcription with random hexamers. TCRdb re-derived calls from the immunoSEQ multiplex PCR reads in MiXCR, one entry per CDR3 protein. The sample yields some 140,000 distinct CDR3 sequences, around 95% seen once. All included Susac syndrome patients satisfied recently defined diagnostic criteria for definite or probable disease.

The chain combines TRBV9 with TRBJ1-5, with TRBD1 matching over 7 bases. The receptor was isolated from a human donor with Susac syndrome. Sequenced material: CD8+ T cells from PBMCs. CDR3 in DNA: TGTGCCAGCAGCACAGGGGTCAACAATCAGCCCCAGCATTTT. It translates to CASSTGVNNQPQHF.